Only a few counts were recorded for the clone carrying this T cell receptor (beta chain). The target antigen is unknown. This entry is derived from a study of response to subunit inactivated influenza vaccine. The CDR3 has 14 residues. V shed 0 bases and J shed 6 bases, with 9 bases lying between them. Germline V gene data show CDR1 as SGHVS and CDR2 as FQNEAQ. TCRdb called the RT-PCR reads again in MiXCR, with one record for every CDR3 protein. The data contain roughly 160,000 distinct CDR3 sequences, over 8.5% of them singletons. Study results and limitations: Each seasonal flu vaccination may recruit only limited new T cells, authors suggested.

The sample in question was CD8+ T cells sorted from PBMCs, obtained less than 30 months after vaccination. This sequence joins TRBV7-8 and TRBJ2-1; no clear D gene. The sequence was obtained from a man between 50 and 69 years old who received an inactivated influenza vaccine. This CDR3 reads CASSLAPLSNEQFF. The DNA for the CDR3 is TGTGCCAGCAGCTTAGCTCCCTTATCCAATGAGCAGTTCTTC.